The entry below gives a single T cell receptor beta chain sequence along with its context. Measured with immunoSEQ multiplex PCR; TCRdb has only the in-frame clones, and not every one. The table records about 7,000 clones, 30% to 35% of them present only once. The data belong to a study of graft-versus-host responses after intestinal transplantation. CDR3 length equals 15 residues. V was pared by 2 bases and J by 8 bases, with 5 bases of the junction left unmatched. Germline V gives CDR1 SGHAT, CDR2 FQNNGV. Whole-study results and caveats: GvH clone levels peaked in circulation, and this peak was associated with early post-transplant HvG declines.

Plating combined approximately 200,000 CFSE-labeled responder cells with approximately 200,000 irradiated, violet-dye-labeled stimulator cells. Sorting was performed after the reaction on proliferating CFSE-low CD3+CD4+ and CD3+CD8+ responders. This sequence was found in a human patient who was an organ donor for intestinal transplantation. J is TRBJ2-1 and V is TRBV11-2; 11 nucleotides match TRBD2. The sequencing used alloreactive CD8+ T cells from a mixed lymphocyte reaction culture, collected before transplantation. Subset reported: CFSE-low proliferating T cells sorted from roughly 6-day pre-transplant mixed lymphocyte reaction (GvH or HvG direction). The CDR3 sequence: CASSLHSGGADEQFF. The CDR3 nucleotides read TGTGCCAGCAGCTTACATAGCGGGGGGGCTGATGAGCAGTTCTTC.